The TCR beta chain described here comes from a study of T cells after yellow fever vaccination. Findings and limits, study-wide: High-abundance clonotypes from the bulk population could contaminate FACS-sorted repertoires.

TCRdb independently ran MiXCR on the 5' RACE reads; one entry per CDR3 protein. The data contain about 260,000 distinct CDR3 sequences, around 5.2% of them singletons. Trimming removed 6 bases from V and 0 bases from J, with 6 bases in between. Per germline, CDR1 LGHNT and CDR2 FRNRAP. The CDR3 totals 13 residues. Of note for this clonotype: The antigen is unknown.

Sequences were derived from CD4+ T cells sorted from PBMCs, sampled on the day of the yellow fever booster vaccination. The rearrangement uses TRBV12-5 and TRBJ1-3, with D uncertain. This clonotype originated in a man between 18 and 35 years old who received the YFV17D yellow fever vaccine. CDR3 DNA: TGTGCTAGTGGGGGAAACTCTGGAAACACCATATATTTT. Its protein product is CASGGNSGNTIYF.